Listed below are T cell receptor beta chains from one sample, sequenced in a study of blood T cell repertoires in COVID-19. Assay: immunoSEQ multiplex PCR; the TCRdb copy retains only in-frame clones and omits some. The sample lists some 130,000 clones, approximately 79% occurring once. The specimen was peripheral blood. The source of these receptors is a man between 60 and 70 years old with acute or convalescent COVID-19. Both conserved end residues are part of each CDR3. A D gene is named only where the DNA matches it firmly. Clone sizes are given selectively: once, few, many, or a class where the clone is expanded.

14	.	.	TRBJ1-5	TRBV28	TGTGCCAGCAGTCCCCCCCAGGGCAGGCGGCCCCAGCATTTT	CASSPPQGRRPQHF
15	once	.	TRBJ1-2	TRBV19	TGTGCCAGTAGTACGGGGACATTTCCCCAAAATGGCTACACCTTC	CASSTGTFPQNGYTF
13	.	TRBD1	TRBJ1-1	TRBV28	TGTGCCAGCTCAAGGGGGCTTAACGCTGAAGCTTTCTTT	CASSRGLNAEAFF
17	.	.	TRBJ1-1	TRBV27	TGTGCCAGCAGTTTAGACCCGACAGGTGAGGAGTTCACTGAAGCTTTCTTT	CASSLDPTGEEFTEAFF
11	few	TRBD1	TRBJ1-2	TRBV29-1	TGCAGCGTTTTCACAGGGGGCGGCTACACCTTC	CSVFTGGGYTF
15	.	TRBD1	TRBJ1-4	TRBV6-5	TGTGCCAGCAGGCCCTGGACAGGGGGGAATGAAAAACTGTTTTTT	CASRPWTGGNEKLFF
17	few	TRBD1	TRBJ1-2	TRBV7-3	TGTGCCAGCAGCCCTACTCCCGGGACAGGGGGCTTATATGGCTACACCTTC	CASSPTPGTGGLYGYTF
14	.	.	TRBJ2-3	TRBV14	TGTGCCAGCAGCCCCCTCGTGAGGCCAGATACGCAGTATTTT	CASSPLVRPDTQYF
14	.	TRBD1	TRBJ1-5	TRBV3-1/TRBV3-2	TGTGCCAGCAGCCTTCGACAGGGGGCCCAGCCCCAGCATTTT	CASSLRQGAQPQHF
18	.	TRBD2	TRBJ2-4	TRBV19	TGTGCCAGTAAAGTCAGAGGAGGATTAGCGGGATGGTATAACATTCAGTACTTC	CASKVRGGLAGWYNIQYF
18	few	.	TRBJ2-2	TRBV6-4	TGTGCCAGCAGTGAAAGAACCCCCGGAGGGGGGGACACCGGGGAGCTGTTTTTT	CASSERTPGGGDTGELFF
14	.	.	TRBJ1-2	TRBV5-1	TGCGCCAGCAGCTTAGCGACAGCTAACTATGGCTACACCTTC	CASSLATANYGYTF
13	.	.	TRBJ1-5	TRBV19	TGTGCCAGTACCTTAGGGGGTTATCAGCCCCAGCATTTT	CASTLGGYQPQHF
15	once	TRBD1	TRBJ2-7	TRBV5-6	TGTGCCAGCAGCTTGGGGACAGGGGCCTCCTACGAGCAGTACTTC	CASSLGTGASYEQYF
15	few	.	TRBJ2-1	TRBV6-5	TGTGCCAGCAGTCTTCTAGCGCCAACCTACAATGAGCAGTTCTTC	CASSLLAPTYNEQFF
16	.	TRBD2	TRBJ2-1	TRBV5-4	TGTGCCAGCAGCAGACTAGCGGGAGGGCCAAACAATGAGCAGTTCTTC	CASSRLAGGPNNEQFF
16	.	.	TRBJ2-1	TRBV7-9	TGTGCCAGCAGCTGGCAAGGGGTCGGATCCTACAATGAGCAGTTCTTC	CASSWQGVGSYNEQFF
16	.	TRBD1	TRBJ1-6	TRBV30	TGTGCCTGGAGTGTGCCCGGGACAGGGGGTAATTCACCCCTCCACTTT	CAWSVPGTGGNSPLHF
16	.	TRBD1	TRBJ2-2	TRBV19	TGTGCCAGTATAGCCTCGGGACAGGGACACACCGGGGAGCTGTTTTTT	CASIASGQGHTGELFF
14	few	.	TRBJ1-5	TRBV24-1	TGTGCCACCAGTGATTTGGGGGCTGTTGGGGCCCAGCATTTT	CATSDLGAVGAQHF
17	.	TRBD2	TRBJ2-5	TRBV5-4	TGTGCCAGCAGCTTGGGTGCTGGGGGGGGTTTCCAAGAGACCCAGTACTTC	CASSLGAGGGFQETQYF
16	.	TRBD1	TRBJ1-6	TRBV18	TGTGCCAGCTCACCACAGGACAGGAGATCTAATTCACCCCTCCACTTT	CASSPQDRRSNSPLHF
12	.	.	TRBJ2-1	TRBV28	TGTGCCAGCAGTTCCGTATACAATGAGCAGTTCTTC	CASSSVYNEQFF
16	once	TRBD2	TRBJ2-1	TRBV19	TGTGCCAGTAATAAACGAGCGGGAGAAGCGTACAATGAGCAGTTCTTC	CASNKRAGEAYNEQFF
13	once	.	TRBJ1-1	TRBV28	TGTGCCAGCAGTCTGGGGAGGGCGGGATCAGCTTTCTTT	CASSLGRAGSAFF
12	.	.	TRBJ2-7	TRBV28	TGTGCCAGCACTACTAGTACCTACGAGCAGTACTTC	CASTTSTYEQYF
14	.	.	TRBJ1-6	TRBV7-8	TGTGCCAGCAGCTCCAGGGGTGGGGATTCACCCCTCCACTTT	CASSSRGGDSPLHF
17	.	TRBD1	TRBJ1-5	TRBV7-2	TGTGCCAGCAGCCGTGGGTGGGGTCAGGGGGGCAATCAGCCCCAGCATTTT	CASSRGWGQGGNQPQHF
16	.	.	TRBJ2-5	TRBV5-5	TGTGCCAGCAGCTTGGCTCGGCTTGGGGGGCAAGAGACCCAGTACTTC	CASSLARLGGQETQYF
15	.	.	TRBJ2-1	TRBV29-1	TGCAGCGTCGTCTCTGGGCGGGATTCCTACAATGAGCAGTTCTTC	CSVVSGRDSYNEQFF
19	few	TRBD2	TRBJ2-1	TRBV5-5	TGTGCCAGCAGCTTGGTTCCCCTGGCGGGAGCAACCCAGTACAATGAGCAGTTCTTC	CASSLVPLAGATQYNEQFF
15	.	.	TRBJ2-5	TRBV11-1	TGTGCCAGCAGCTTAATCAGGGGCCGAAAAGAGACCCAGTACTTC	CASSLIRGRKETQYF
16	.	.	TRBJ2-7	TRBV28	TGTGCCAGCAGTCCCACGGCCGGGACTGGTGCCTACGAGCAGTACTTC	CASSPTAGTGAYEQYF
16	.	TRBD1	TRBJ2-3	TRBV4-1	TGCGCCAGCAGCCAAGATTCAGGGGGCTCTACAGATACGCAGTATTTT	CASSQDSGGSTDTQYF
15	.	.	TRBJ1-1	TRBV27	TGTGCCAGCAGTTTACGAGCCCGAGAATCCACTGAAGCTTTCTTT	CASSLRARESTEAFF
13	.	.	TRBJ2-2	TRBV29-1	TGCAGCGTGCCCGAGGAGACCGCCGGGGAGCTGTTTTTT	CSVPEETAGELFF
12	.	.	TRBJ2-3	TRBV10-2	TGCGCCAGCACGGGAGGCACAGATACGCAGTATTTT	CASTGGTDTQYF
16	.	TRBD1	TRBJ1-4	TRBV7-9	TGTGCCAGCAGCTTAACGTCCGGACAGGGTAATGAAAAACTGTTTTTT	CASSLTSGQGNEKLFF
12	once	TRBD1	TRBJ1-1	TRBV11-2	TGTGCCAGCAGGCGACAGGGCACTGAAGCTTTCTTT	CASRRQGTEAFF
13	.	.	TRBJ1-5	TRBV2	TGTGCCAGCAAAGGGGGGGTGACGCAGCCCCAGCATTTT	CASKGGVTQPQHF
13	.	TRBD1	TRBJ2-7	TRBV27	TGTGCCACCTCCGGGACAGGGGGCATCGAGCAGTACTTC	CATSGTGGIEQYF
11	.	.	TRBJ2-7	TRBV2	TGTGCCAGCAGTATAGCGCACGAGCAGTACTTC	CASSIAHEQYF
15	.	TRBD2	TRBJ2-2	TRBV28	TGTGCCAGCAGGACTAGCGTAATATTCCCCGGGGAGCTGTTTTTT	CASRTSVIFPGELFF
16	.	TRBD2	TRBJ2-6	TRBV5-5	TGTGCCAGCAGCTTGGCCGGGGGGTCTGGGGCCAACGTCCTGACTTTC	CASSLAGGSGANVLTF
12	.	TRBD1	TRBJ1-4	TRBV30	TGTGCCTGGAGCTGGACAGGGGGGTTTCTGTTTTTT	CAWSWTGGFLFF
14	.	.	TRBJ1-5	TRBV7-2	TGTGCCAGCAGCTTCAGTTATAGCAATCAGCCCCAGCATTTT	CASSFSYSNQPQHF
15	.	TRBD1	TRBJ1-4	TRBV6-1	TGTGCCAGCAGTGAACGGACAGGGTCTAATGAAAAACTGTTTTTT	CASSERTGSNEKLFF
19	.	TRBD1	TRBJ1-1	TRBV19	TGTGCCAGTAGTTGGCGGCAAGTCGTGTCCCGGGACAGGAACACTGAAGCTTTCTTT	CASSWRQVVSRDRNTEAFF
14	.	.	TRBJ1-5	TRBV28	TGTGCCAGCAGTTTAGACACGTCCAATCAGCCCCAGCATTTT	CASSLDTSNQPQHF
12	.	.	TRBJ2-7	TRBV28	TGTGCCAGCAGGACTGGAGTTGGCGAGCAGTACTTC	CASRTGVGEQYF
16	.	TRBD1	TRBJ2-2	TRBV25-1	TGTGCCAGCAGTGTTGAATCAGGGGGAATTACCGGGGAGCTGTTTTTT	CASSVESGGITGELFF